The T cell receptor beta chain under discussion was sequenced for a study of shared clonotypes between healthy human individuals. Concerning this clone: A single base is all that separates this from a far larger clone, so a read error is likely.

V lost 0 bases to trimming and J lost 6 bases, with 22 bases between them. The CDR3 has 17 amino acids. CDR1 is SGHRS, CDR2 YFSETQ, per germline. The assay was immunoSEQ multiplex PCR, and TCRdb's table has in-frame clones only and misses some. The sample records 600,000 to 700,000 clones, around 78% being singletons. The clonotype originates from a woman aged 25 to 39 in good health. This chain joins TRBV5-1 and TRBJ2-7; the D gene is possibly TRBD1 (5 bases). The sequencing input was memory CD4+ T cells sorted from blood. The subset here: CD45RA-negative fraction. CDR3 in DNA: TGCGCCAGCAGCTTGGAACGGGCCAACGAATGGGGCCGCGAGCAGTACTTC. This translates into CASSLERANEWGREQYF.